This T cell receptor (beta chain) was recorded in a study of T cells in Graves' hyperthyroidism and ophthalmopathy. The sample holds many counts of this clonotype. Exclusions: uncontrolled infection, other autoimmune disease, pregnancy, lactation. CDR3 length equals 15 residues. The V gene end was trimmed by 8 bases and the J gene end by 3 bases; junction bases not matched to a gene: 11. The germline gives CDR1 MNHEY, CDR2 SMNVEV (reference sequence). TCR beta CDR3 region amplification was performed from RNA transcripts. HTBI primers were used for first-round RT-PCR of the TCR CDR3. TCRdb reanalysed the multiplex PCR reads using MiXCR and keeps one entry per CDR3 protein. Counted here are about 350,000 distinct CDR3 sequences, about a sixth occurring once; the ten biggest clones make up around a third.

Sequencing used blood. The chain joins TRBV27 to TRBJ2-7; 9 nucleotides align to TRBD1. The TCR sequence derives from a woman in her 30s with Graves' hyperthyroidism that later progressed to Graves' ophthalmopathy. The CDR3 DNA is TGTGCCAGCGCTGTTGGGGACAGGGTTGGCTACGAGCAGTACTTC. Residues: CASAVGDRVGYEQYF.